This TCR beta chain derives from a study of T cell responses to AZD1222 COVID-19 vaccine. Study results and caveats: Close to half of all spike-specific TCRs reportedly target regions of the variants that are unmutated. Recipients of two AZD1222 doses showed rising Spike-specific TCR breadth and depth.

Libraries were prepared by immunoSEQ multiplex PCR; TCRdb keeps only in-frame clonotypes and omits some of them. The sample has under 150,000 clones, nearly 90% seen once; the top ten hold 4.5% to 7%. V dropped 8 bases and J dropped 5 bases, with 15 bases sitting between them. This CDR3 contains 13 residues. Germline V gives CDR1 MNHEY, CDR2 SVGAGI. On this clone itself: As yet, its antigen is unknown.

The sequence derives from an adult who received the AZD1222 COVID-19 vaccine. Sequenced material: peripheral blood, taken 28 days after the second AZD1222 dose. The chain has TRBV6-5 and TRBJ1-1, with D perhaps matching TRBD1 (6 bases). CDR3 in DNA: TGTGCCAGCCCCCTACAGGGTGATACTGAAGCTTTCTTT. Amino acids: CASPLQGDTEAFF.